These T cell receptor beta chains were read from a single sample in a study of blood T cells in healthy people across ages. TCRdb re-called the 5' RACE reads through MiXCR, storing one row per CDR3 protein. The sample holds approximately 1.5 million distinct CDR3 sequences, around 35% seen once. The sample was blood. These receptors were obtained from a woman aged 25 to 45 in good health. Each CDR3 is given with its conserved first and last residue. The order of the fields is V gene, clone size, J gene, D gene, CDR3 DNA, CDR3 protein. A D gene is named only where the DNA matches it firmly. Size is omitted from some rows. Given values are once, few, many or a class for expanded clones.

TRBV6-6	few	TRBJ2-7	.	TGTGCCAGCAGTTTTTCCCTGGAGGAGCAGTACTTC	CASSFSLEEQYF
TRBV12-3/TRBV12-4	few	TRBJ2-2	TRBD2	TGTGCCAGCAGTTTTCTAGGACTAGCAGTTACCGGGGAGCTGTTTTTT	CASSFLGLAVTGELFF
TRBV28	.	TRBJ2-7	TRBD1	TGTGCCAGCAGTTCCGGGACAGGGGCATTCGAGCAGTACTTC	CASSSGTGAFEQYF
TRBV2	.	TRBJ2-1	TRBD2	TGTGCCAGCAGTGAATACGGGAGGAGTGTGGATGAGCAGTTCTTC	CASSEYGRSVDEQFF
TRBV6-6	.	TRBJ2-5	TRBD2	TGTGCCAGCAGTTGGCCTAGCGGGGGGGGCGAGGAGACCCAGTACTTC	CASSWPSGGGEETQYF
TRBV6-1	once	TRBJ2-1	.	TGTGCCAGCATCTACCGGGACTTAAGTAATGAGCAGTTCTTC	CASIYRDLSNEQFF
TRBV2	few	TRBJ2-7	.	TGTGCCAGCAGTCTCACCGAGCAGTACTTC	CASSLTEQYF
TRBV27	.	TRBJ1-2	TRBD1	TGTGCCAGCAGTCCCGGGACAGGGGGCAGATTTGGCTACACCTTC	CASSPGTGGRFGYTF
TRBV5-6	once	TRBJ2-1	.	TGTGCCAGCAGCACCGCGCATGAGCAGTTCTTC	CASSTAHEQFF
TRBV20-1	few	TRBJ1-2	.	TGCAGTGCTAGATCGGGGGGCTACACCTTC	CSARSGGYTF
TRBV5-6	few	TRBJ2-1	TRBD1	TGTGCCAGCAGCTTGGACAGGGGTTACGTAAATGAGCAGTTCTTC	CASSLDRGYVNEQFF
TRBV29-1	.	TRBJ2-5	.	TGCAGCGCCGCCAATTTTCAAAGACACCGTGGGGAGACCCAGTACTTC	CSAANFQRHRGETQYF
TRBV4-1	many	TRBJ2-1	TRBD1	TGCGCCAGCAGCCAGACGACAGGGCCAATAGGCAATGAGCAGTTCTTC	CASSQTTGPIGNEQFF
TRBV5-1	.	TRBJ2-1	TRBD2	TGCGCCAGCAGGGGGACTAGCGGTAACAATGAGCAGTTCTTC	CASRGTSGNNEQFF
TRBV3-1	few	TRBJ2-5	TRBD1	TGTGCCAGCAGTCCCCGGGACAGGCGGTCTGAGACCCAGTACTTC	CASSPRDRRSETQYF
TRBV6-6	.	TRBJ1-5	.	TGTGCCAGCAGTTATTACGAGGGTAATCAGCCCCAGCATTTT	CASSYYEGNQPQHF
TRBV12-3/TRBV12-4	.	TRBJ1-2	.	TGTGCCAGCAGGTTTGGCAGAGACTATGGCTACACCTTC	CASRFGRDYGYTF
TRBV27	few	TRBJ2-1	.	TGTGCCAGCAGTGCAGGCGGGCTAGGGCAGTTCTTC	CASSAGGLGQFF
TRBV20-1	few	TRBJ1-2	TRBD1	TGCAGTGCGCGACCAGGGGACAGCCTTGCGGAAGGCTACACCTTC	CSARPGDSLAEGYTF
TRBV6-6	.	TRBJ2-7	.	TGTGCCAGCACCATTAGCGGTTACTCCTACGAGCAGTACTTC	CASTISGYSYEQYF
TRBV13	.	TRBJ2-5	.	TGTGCCAGCAGCGGACGGGACGCGAGGGAGACCCAGTACTTC	CASSGRDARETQYF
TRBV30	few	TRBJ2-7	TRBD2	TGTGCCTGGACCTCGGGACTAGCGGGGGCCGGGGAGCAGTACTTC	CAWTSGLAGAGEQYF
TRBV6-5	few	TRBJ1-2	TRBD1	TGTGCCAGCAGTACTAGCATACCGGGACAGATCCTCTCTAACTATGGCTACACCTTC	CASSTSIPGQILSNYGYTF
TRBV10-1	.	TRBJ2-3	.	TGCGCCAGCAGTGAGTCGGCGGTTTGGACAGATACGCGGTATTTT	CASSESAVWTDTRYF
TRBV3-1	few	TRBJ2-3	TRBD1	TGTGCCAGCAGCCCCCGGGACAGGGTGACAGATACGCAGTATTTT	CASSPRDRVTDTQYF
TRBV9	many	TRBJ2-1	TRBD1	TGTGCCAGCAGCGTGGGACAGGGTTCCTACAATGAGCAGTTCTTC	CASSVGQGSYNEQFF
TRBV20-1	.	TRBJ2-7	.	TGCAGTGCTGGAGAGGGACGGGGAACCTACGAGCAGTACTTC	CSAGEGRGTYEQYF
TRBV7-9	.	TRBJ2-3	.	TGTGCCAGCAGCCTCCGTTTGGGTAGCGTCGATACGCAGTATTTT	CASSLRLGSVDTQYF
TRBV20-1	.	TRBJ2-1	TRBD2	TGCAGTGCTGGCCCCTCCCTTAGCGGGGGGACCTACAATGAGCAGTTCTTC	CSAGPSLSGGTYNEQFF